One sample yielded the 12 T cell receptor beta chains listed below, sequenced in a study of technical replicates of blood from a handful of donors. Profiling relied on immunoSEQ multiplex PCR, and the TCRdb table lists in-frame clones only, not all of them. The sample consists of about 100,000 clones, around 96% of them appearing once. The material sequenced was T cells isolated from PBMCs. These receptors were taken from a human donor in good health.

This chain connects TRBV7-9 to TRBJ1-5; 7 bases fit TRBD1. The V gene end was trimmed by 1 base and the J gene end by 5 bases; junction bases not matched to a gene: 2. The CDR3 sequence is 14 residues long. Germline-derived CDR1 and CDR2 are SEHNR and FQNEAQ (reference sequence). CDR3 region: CASSLGGTDQPQHF. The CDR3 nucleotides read TGTGCCAGCAGCTTAGGAGGGACAGATCAGCCCCAGCATTTT.

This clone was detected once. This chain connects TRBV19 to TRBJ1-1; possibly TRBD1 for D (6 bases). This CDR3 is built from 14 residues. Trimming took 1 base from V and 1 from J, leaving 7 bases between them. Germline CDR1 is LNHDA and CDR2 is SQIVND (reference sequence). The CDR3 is CASSIGGQNTEAFF. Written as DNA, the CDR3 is TGTGCCAGTAGTATAGGGGGGCAGAACACTGAAGCTTTCTTT.

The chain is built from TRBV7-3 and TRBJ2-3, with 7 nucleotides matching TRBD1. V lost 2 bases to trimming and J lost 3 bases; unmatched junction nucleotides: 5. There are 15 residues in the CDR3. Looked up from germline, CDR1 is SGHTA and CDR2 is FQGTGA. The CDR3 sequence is CASSLSGQRTDTQYF. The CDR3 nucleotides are TGTGCCAGCAGCTTATCGGGACAGAGGACAGATACGCAGTATTTT. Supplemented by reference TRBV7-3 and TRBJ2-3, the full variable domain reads GAGVSQTPSNKVTEKGKYVELRCDPISGHTALYWYRQSLGQGPEFLIYFQGTGAADDSGLPNDRFFAVRPEGSVSTLKIQRTERGDSAVYLCASSLSGQRTDTQYFGPGTRLTVL.

The CDR3 DNA sequence: TGCAGCGTTCAAAACAGGGGTATGAACACTGAAGCTTTCTTT. It is translated as CSVQNRGMNTEAFF. J is TRBJ1-1 and V is TRBV29-1; 7 bases align to TRBD1. Germline V gene data show CDR1 as SQVTM and CDR2 as ANQGSEA. V gave up 5 bases and J gave up 0 bases; unmatched junction bases: 6. The CDR3 has 14 amino acids.

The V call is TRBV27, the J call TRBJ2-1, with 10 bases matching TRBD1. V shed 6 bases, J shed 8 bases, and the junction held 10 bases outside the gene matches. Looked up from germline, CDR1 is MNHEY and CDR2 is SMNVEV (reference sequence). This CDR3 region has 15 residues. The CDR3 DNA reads TGTGCCAGCAGGTTAAGGGGACAGGGGTTTTATGAGCAGTTCTTC. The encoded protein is CASRLRGQGFYEQFF.

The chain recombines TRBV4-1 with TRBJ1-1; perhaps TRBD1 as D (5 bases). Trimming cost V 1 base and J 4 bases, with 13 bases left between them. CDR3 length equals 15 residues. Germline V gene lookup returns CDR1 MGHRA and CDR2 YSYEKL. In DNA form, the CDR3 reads TGCGCCAGCAGCCAAGTTCCGGAGGGGACCACTGAAGCTTTCTTT. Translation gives CASSQVPEGTTEAFF.

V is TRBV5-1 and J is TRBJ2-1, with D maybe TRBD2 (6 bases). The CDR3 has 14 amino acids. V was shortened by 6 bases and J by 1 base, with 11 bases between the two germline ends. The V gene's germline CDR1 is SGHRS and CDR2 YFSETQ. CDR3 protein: CASKRSGSYNEQFF. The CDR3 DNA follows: TGCGCCAGCAAAAGGAGCGGGTCCTACAATGAGCAGTTCTTC.

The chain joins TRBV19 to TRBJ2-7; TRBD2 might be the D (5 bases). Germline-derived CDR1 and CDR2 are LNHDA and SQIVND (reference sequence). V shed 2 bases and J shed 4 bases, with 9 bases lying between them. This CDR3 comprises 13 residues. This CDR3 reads CASSITSYYEQYF. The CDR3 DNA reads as TGTGCCAGTAGTATAACTAGTTATTACGAGCAGTACTTC. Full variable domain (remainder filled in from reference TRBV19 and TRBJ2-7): DGGITQSPKYLFRKEGQNVTLSCEQNLNHDAMYWYRQDPGQGLRLIYYSQIVNDFQKGDIAEGYSVSREKKESFPLTVTSAQKNPTAFYLCASSITSYYEQYFGPGTRLTVT.

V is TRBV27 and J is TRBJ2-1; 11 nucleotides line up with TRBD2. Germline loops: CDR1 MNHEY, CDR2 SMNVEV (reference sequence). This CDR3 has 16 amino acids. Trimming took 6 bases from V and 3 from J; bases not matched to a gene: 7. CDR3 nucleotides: TGTGCCAGCAGCCCCGGACTAGCGGGCTTCTACAATGAGCAGTTCTTC. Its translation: CASSPGLAGFYNEQFF.

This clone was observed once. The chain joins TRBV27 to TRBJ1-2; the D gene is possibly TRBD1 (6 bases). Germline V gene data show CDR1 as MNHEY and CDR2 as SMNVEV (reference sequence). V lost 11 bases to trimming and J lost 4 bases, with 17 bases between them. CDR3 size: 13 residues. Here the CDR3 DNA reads TGTGCCGTCATATGGGGGGGCGGCTATGGCTACACCTTC. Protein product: CAVIWGGGYGYTF.

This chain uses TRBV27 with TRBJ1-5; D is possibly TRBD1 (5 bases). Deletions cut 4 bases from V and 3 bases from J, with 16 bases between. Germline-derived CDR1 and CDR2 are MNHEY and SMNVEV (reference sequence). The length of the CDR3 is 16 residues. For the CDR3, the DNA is TGTGCCAGCAGTTGGAAGGGGATGAATGACAATCAGCCCCAGCATTTT. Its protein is CASSWKGMNDNQPQHF.

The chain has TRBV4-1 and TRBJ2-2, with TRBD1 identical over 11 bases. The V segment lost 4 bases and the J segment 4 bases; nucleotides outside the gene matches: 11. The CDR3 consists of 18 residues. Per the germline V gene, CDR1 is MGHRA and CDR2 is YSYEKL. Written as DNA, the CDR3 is TGCGCCAGCAGCCTACAGGACAGGGGGCCCCTTGCCACCGGGGAGCTGTTTTTT. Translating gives CASSLQDRGPLATGELFF.